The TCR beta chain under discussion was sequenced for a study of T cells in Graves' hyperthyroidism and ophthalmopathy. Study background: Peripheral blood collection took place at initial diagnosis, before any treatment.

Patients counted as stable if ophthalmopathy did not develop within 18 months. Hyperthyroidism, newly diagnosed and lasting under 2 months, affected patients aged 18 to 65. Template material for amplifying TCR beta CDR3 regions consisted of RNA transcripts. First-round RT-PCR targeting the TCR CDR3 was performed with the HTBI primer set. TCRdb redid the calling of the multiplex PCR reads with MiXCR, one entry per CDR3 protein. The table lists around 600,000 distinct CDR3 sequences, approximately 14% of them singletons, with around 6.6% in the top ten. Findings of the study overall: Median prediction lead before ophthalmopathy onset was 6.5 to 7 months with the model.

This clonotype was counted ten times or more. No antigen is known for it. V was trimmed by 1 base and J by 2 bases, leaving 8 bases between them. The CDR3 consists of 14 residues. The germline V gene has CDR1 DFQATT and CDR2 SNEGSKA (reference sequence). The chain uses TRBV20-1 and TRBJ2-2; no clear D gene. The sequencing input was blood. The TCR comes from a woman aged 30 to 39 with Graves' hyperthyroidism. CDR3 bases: TGCAGTGCTAGAGGCTTCCCTAACACCGGGGAGCTGTTTTTT. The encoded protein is CSARGFPNTGELFF.